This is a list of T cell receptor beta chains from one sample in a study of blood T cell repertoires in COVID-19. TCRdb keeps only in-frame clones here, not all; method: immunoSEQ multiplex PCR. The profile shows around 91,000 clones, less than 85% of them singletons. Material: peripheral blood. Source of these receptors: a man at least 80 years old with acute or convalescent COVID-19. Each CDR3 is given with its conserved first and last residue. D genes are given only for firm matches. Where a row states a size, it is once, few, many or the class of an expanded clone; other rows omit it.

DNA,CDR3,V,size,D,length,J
TGTGCCAGCAGCCAAGATGAGTCCAGCGGGAGCTTCGGGGAGCTATTTTTT,CASSQDESSGSFGELFF,TRBV4-2,.,TRBD2,17,TRBJ2-2
TGTGCCAGCAGTGAACGGCGGGATGAGCAGTTCTTC,CASSERRDEQFF,TRBV6-1,.,.,12,TRBJ2-1
TGTGCCAGTAGTCCCCCAGGGGGCGACAGGGCAGAGCTCCACTTT,CASSPPGGDRAELHF,TRBV19,.,TRBD1,15,TRBJ1-6
TGCAGCGTTGAAGTGATTAGCGGGAGGGCTTTGACCACCAATGAGCAGTTCTTC,CSVEVISGRALTTNEQFF,TRBV29-1,.,TRBD2,18,TRBJ2-1
TGTGCCAGCAGCTTAGGAGGCGGGAGGGCCTACAATGAGCAGTTCTTC,CASSLGGGRAYNEQFF,TRBV7-9,.,TRBD2,16,TRBJ2-1
TGTGCCAGCAGCTTAGAGGGAGCGGGAGCGTTTGAGCAGTTCTTC,CASSLEGAGAFEQFF,TRBV7-2,.,TRBD2,15,TRBJ2-1
TGTGCCGGGGCGGGAACCTCCTACGAGCAGTACTTC,CAGAGTSYEQYF,TRBV7-9,.,.,12,TRBJ2-7
TGTGCCAGCAGCCCTTCTTGGGGCCGGGTCCAAGAGACCCAGTACTTC,CASSPSWGRVQETQYF,TRBV7-9,.,.,16,TRBJ2-5
TGTGCCAGCAGTGGAAGAGGTGGAAGCGGGAGTAGGACAGATACGCAGTATTTT,CASSGRGGSGSRTDTQYF,TRBV2,.,TRBD2,18,TRBJ2-3
TGTGCCAGCAGTTTTATTAATGAGCAGTTCTTC,CASSFINEQFF,TRBV28,.,.,11,TRBJ2-1
TGCGCCAGCAGCTTTTCTTCAGACAGGGCTCAGCCCCAGCATTTT,CASSFSSDRAQPQHF,TRBV5-1,.,TRBD1,15,TRBJ1-5
TGTGCCAGCAGCACACATTCGACAGTGACTAATTCACCCCTCCACTTT,CASSTHSTVTNSPLHF,TRBV21-1,.,.,16,TRBJ1-6
TGTGCCAGCAGCCAAGATGGGACAGGTCTCGAAAAACTGTTTTTT,CASSQDGTGLEKLFF,TRBV14,.,TRBD1,15,TRBJ1-4
TGTGCCACCAGTGATTTCGCAGGAAACACCGGGGAGCTGTTTTTT,CATSDFAGNTGELFF,TRBV24-1,once,.,15,TRBJ2-2
TGCGCCAGCAGCAAGGACAGGGCCGGGGGCTACACCTTC,CASSKDRAGGYTF,TRBV5-1,few,TRBD1,13,TRBJ1-2
TGCGCCAGCAGCTATGGACAGTCGGAAGCTTTCTTT,CASSYGQSEAFF,TRBV5-1,few,.,12,TRBJ1-1
TGTGCTAGTGCTCTCGAAAGCCCAGGGCCCTACGAGCAGTACTTC,CASALESPGPYEQYF,TRBV12-5,.,.,15,TRBJ2-7
TGTGCCAGCAGCCCCCGACACGGAGGGAGCTCTGGGGCCAACGTCCTGACTTTC,CASSPRHGGSSGANVLTF,TRBV13,once,.,18,TRBJ2-6
TGTGCCAGCAGCTTAGCACGGTTACGGGCAGGGGTAGACGAGCAGTACTTC,CASSLARLRAGVDEQYF,TRBV7-2,.,.,17,TRBJ2-7
TGTGCCAGCAGCTCCCCTCGGGGACAGGGGGGTAAAGAAGCTTTCTTT,CASSSPRGQGGKEAFF,TRBV27,.,TRBD1,16,TRBJ1-1
TGCAGCGTCGTGGGGCTGGGACAGGGGGTCTCAGGGGCCAACGTCCTGACTTTC,CSVVGLGQGVSGANVLTF,TRBV29-1,.,TRBD1,18,TRBJ2-6
TGCGCCAGCAGTTCAGACTCTTACAATGAGCAGTTCTTC,CASSSDSYNEQFF,TRBV5-1,.,.,13,TRBJ2-1
TGTGCCAGCCAACTCCCTAATCAGCCCCAGCATTTT,CASQLPNQPQHF,TRBV6-6,.,.,12,TRBJ1-5
TGTGCCAGCAGCCAATTTACCGGGGTCGGGGAGCTGTTTTTT,CASSQFTGVGELFF,TRBV3-1/TRBV3-2,.,.,14,TRBJ2-2
TGTGCCAGCAGCTTACGGCAGCGCAATGAGCAGTTCTTC,CASSLRQRNEQFF,TRBV7-2,.,.,13,TRBJ2-1
TGTGCCAGCAGTTACGGGACAGGGTACGAAAAACTGTTTTTT,CASSYGTGYEKLFF,TRBV6-5,.,TRBD1,14,TRBJ1-4
TGTGCCAGCAGCTTTATGAGGTCTGGGACTGAAGCTTTCTTT,CASSFMRSGTEAFF,TRBV5-6,few,.,14,TRBJ1-1
TGTGCCAGCAGCTTCCGACAGAGTGCAACTAATGAAAAACTGTTTTTT,CASSFRQSATNEKLFF,TRBV11-2,.,.,16,TRBJ1-4
TGTGCCAGCTCACCGGGACAGATTAACACAGATACGCAGTATTTT,CASSPGQINTDTQYF,TRBV18,.,TRBD1,15,TRBJ2-3
TGTGCCAGCAGCCGAAGAGGGCCGGGGGCAGATACGCAGTATTTT,CASSRRGPGADTQYF,TRBV11-3,.,.,15,TRBJ2-3
TGTGCCAGCAGCTTATACGGCAGGGCCTACAATGAGCAGTTCTTC,CASSLYGRAYNEQFF,TRBV7-2,.,.,15,TRBJ2-1
TGTGCCAGTAGTATACGGGTGAACACTGAAGCTTTCTTT,CASSIRVNTEAFF,TRBV19,.,.,13,TRBJ1-1
TGTGCCAGCAGAATTAGGTGGGAGGTCAACGAGCAGTACTTC,CASRIRWEVNEQYF,TRBV27,few,.,14,TRBJ2-7
TGTGCCAGCAGCCAAAAGGGGGCGCCCTACGAGCAGTACTTC,CASSQKGAPYEQYF,TRBV3-1/TRBV3-2,.,TRBD1,14,TRBJ2-7
TGTGCCAGCAGGGAACAGGGGGGACATGAGCAGTTCTTC,CASREQGGHEQFF,TRBV6-4,.,TRBD1,13,TRBJ2-1
TGTGCCAGCAGTGAAAGACAGGGTGGCTACACCTTC,CASSERQGGYTF,TRBV6-1,.,TRBD1,12,TRBJ1-2
TGTGCCAGCAGCCAAGCTCCCCCCGGACTAGCGGGAGGAGGGGGTATCGCCGGGGAGCTGTTTTTT,CASSQAPPGLAGGGGIAGELFF,TRBV14,.,TRBD2,22,TRBJ2-2
TGTGCCAGCAGGGTTTTGGGAGAGGACCGGGAGCAGTACTTC,CASRVLGEDREQYF,TRBV6-5,.,.,14,TRBJ2-7
TGTGCCAGTAGTATAATTTCAGCAGATACGCAGTATTTT,CASSIISADTQYF,TRBV19,.,.,13,TRBJ2-3
TGTGCCTGGAGTTCGAGGCAAGAGACCCAGTACTTC,CAWSSRQETQYF,TRBV30,once,.,12,TRBJ2-5
TGTGCCAGCAGCGTACAAGACAGGGGAAATTTGAGAACTGAAGCTTTCTTT,CASSVQDRGNLRTEAFF,TRBV9,.,TRBD1,17,TRBJ1-1
TGCGCCAGCAGTGCTGACAGCCGGACCTACAATGAGCAGTTCTTC,CASSADSRTYNEQFF,TRBV10-1,.,.,15,TRBJ2-1
TGTGCCAGCAGTTACGGAGGAGGCGAGGGTACGCAGTATTTT,CASSYGGGEGTQYF,TRBV6-2/TRBV6-3,.,.,14,TRBJ2-3
TGTGCCAGCTCACCATTTCTTCAGGGGGCGGGGTATGGCTACACCTTC,CASSPFLQGAGYGYTF,TRBV18,.,TRBD1,16,TRBJ1-2
TGTGCCAGCAGCCAAGTTGGCCTCGGTGGGCCGGGGGACCAGTACTTC,CASSQVGLGGPGDQYF,TRBV3-1/TRBV3-2,once,.,16,TRBJ2-5
TGTGCCAGCAGCCAAGATCCCGGGGAGACCCAGTACTTC,CASSQDPGETQYF,TRBV14,.,.,13,TRBJ2-5
TGTGCCAGCAGCGATATACTAGCGGCGAACACCGGGGAGCTGTTTTTT,CASSDILAANTGELFF,TRBV5-5,.,TRBD2,16,TRBJ2-2
TGTGCCAGCAACGACGGGGGAGGGCAGGGCTACACCTTC,CASNDGGGQGYTF,TRBV6-5,.,.,13,TRBJ1-2
TGTGCCAGCAGCTCGGAGATTTACAATGAGCAGTTCTTC,CASSSEIYNEQFF,TRBV7-3,.,.,13,TRBJ2-1
TGTGCCAGCAGTTTACAGGGTACTGGCTACACCTTC,CASSLQGTGYTF,TRBV27,.,.,12,TRBJ1-2
TGTGCCAGCACCCTTCCCCGGGGACCCCTCCACTTT,CASTLPRGPLHF,TRBV28,.,.,12,TRBJ1-6
TGTGCCAGTAGTCCCCCCAGGGGGATGAACACTGAAGCTTTCTTT,CASSPPRGMNTEAFF,TRBV19,once,TRBD1,15,TRBJ1-1
TGTGCCAGCAGTAAGAGAACGGGACAGGGGTACAATGAGCAGTTCTTC,CASSKRTGQGYNEQFF,TRBV6-2/TRBV6-3,once,TRBD1,16,TRBJ2-1